The 23 T cell receptor beta chains presented below share a single source sample, sequenced in a study of beta chain features in type 1 diabetes. Study results and caveats: TCRB CDR3 length was moderately but significantly reduced in all four CD4+ subsets of Type 1 diabetes patients.

These receptors lack a known antigen. As every portion of the isolated RNA was reverse transcribed, the sequencing read expressed TCRB transcripts. Some clones are missing from TCRdb's copy, which holds only in-frame ones; the method was immunoSEQ multiplex PCR. The data show about 150,000 clones, approximately 8.1% seen once. Sample: central memory CD4+ T cells from blood. These receptors came from a man younger than 35 with type 1 diabetes.

The chain is built from TRBV21-1 and TRBJ2-1; the table's D call, TRBD2, was not checked against the DNA. TRBV21-1 is reported as a pseudogene. This CDR3 spans 20 amino acids. In DNA form, the CDR3 reads TGTGCCAGCAGCAAATTTACGGGACTAGCGGGAGGGAAGGGGTACAATGAGCAGTTCTTC. Its translation is CASSKFTGLAGGKGYNEQFF.

There are many counts of this clone. The chain combines TRBV19 with TRBJ2-7; a weak D match, TRBD2 (6 bases). CDR1 LNHDA and CDR2 SQIVND come from the germline V gene (reference sequence). V was clipped by 8 bases and J by 4 bases, with 9 bases between them. CDR3 length: 11 amino acids. This CDR3 is CASGSGYEQYF. The DNA for the CDR3 is TGTGCCAGTGGTAGCGGATACGAGCAGTACTTC.

The gene calls are TRBV5-1 and TRBJ2-3; TRBD2 aligns across 12 bases. CDR1 SGHRS and CDR2 YFSETQ come from the germline V gene. The CDR3 length is 14 residues. Trimming cost V 7 bases and J 4 bases; bases outside gene matches: 4. The CDR3 loop is CASVLAGGADTQYF. CDR3 sequence (DNA): TGCGCCAGCGTACTAGCGGGAGGAGCAGATACGCAGTATTTT.

Only a few counts were recorded for this clone. The gene calls are TRBV4-3 and TRBJ2-1, with 9 bases identical to TRBD2. Germline trimming cut 1 base from V and 4 bases from J; bases unmatched to any gene: 8. This CDR3 spans 17 amino acids. The germline gives CDR1 LGHNA, CDR2 YSLEER. CDR3 loop: CASSQGEAGGRYNEQFF. The CDR3 DNA follows: TGCGCCAGCAGCCAAGGTGAAGCGGGAGGCCGATACAATGAGCAGTTCTTC.

V and J are TRBV2 and TRBJ2-1, with 8 bases lining up with TRBD1. Germline V gene data show CDR1 as SNHLY and CDR2 as FYNNEI. V lost 7 bases to trimming and J lost 6 bases; unmatched junction nucleotides: 8. This CDR3 is 14 amino acids long. CDR3 sequence (DNA): TGTGCCAGCAACCCCGGGACAGGCTCCAATGAGCAGTTCTTC. Encoded protein: CASNPGTGSNEQFF.

This chain joins TRBV18 and TRBJ2-3; 12 bases line up with TRBD2. V lost 0 bases and J lost 5; bases outside the gene matches: 3. There are 16 residues in the CDR3. In germline, CDR1 is KGHSH, CDR2 LQKENI. CDR3 sequence (DNA): TGTGCCAGCTCACCACCGCTAGCGGGGGGGAAAGATACGCAGTATTTT. The encoded protein is CASSPPLAGGKDTQYF.

The chain couples TRBV11-2 to TRBJ2-3, with a tentative D call TRBD1 (6 bases). The V and J ends lost 5 bases and 2 bases respectively, with 8 bases between them. The CDR3 runs to 13 residues. The germline V gene has CDR1 SGHAT and CDR2 FQNNGV. CDR3 sequence reads: CASSPGVTDTQYF. In nucleotides, the CDR3 is TGTGCCAGCAGCCCAGGGGTCACAGATACGCAGTATTTT.

The chain links TRBV7-2 to TRBJ2-7; a weak D match, TRBD2 (5 bases). Trimming pared 2 bases from V and 2 bases from J, leaving 13 bases between. CDR3 length equals 15 residues. CDR1 is SGHTA, CDR2 FQGNSA, per germline. The CDR3 sequence is CASSLSLLGAYEQYF. DNA for the CDR3: TGTGCCAGCAGCTTAAGCTTACTAGGTGCCTACGAGCAGTACTTC. Drawing the rest from reference TRBV7-2 and TRBJ2-7, the complete variable domain is GAGVSQSPSNKVTEKGKDVELRCDPISGHTALYWYRQSLGQGLEFLIYFQGNSAPDKSGLPSDRFSAERTGGSVSTLTIQRTQQEDSAVYLCASSLSLLGAYEQYFGPGTRLTVT.

The V call is TRBV5-1, the J call TRBJ2-5, with TRBD2 matching over 13 bases. V was clipped by 5 bases and J by 5 bases; unmatched bases: 3. The V gene's germline CDR1 is SGHRS and CDR2 YFSETQ. The CDR3 length is 14 residues. CDR3 loop: CASRTGLAGETQYF. In nucleotides, the CDR3 is TGCGCCAGCAGAACGGGACTAGCGGGGGAGACCCAGTACTTC.

This chain links TRBV6-6 with TRBJ2-7; D might be TRBD1 (6 bases). Germline V CDR1 and CDR2: MNHNY, SVGAGI (reference sequence). V lost 3 bases, J lost 3 bases, and 9 bases lay in between. CDR3 length: 13 amino acids. The CDR3 DNA is TGTGCCAGCAGTTATCAGGGGAGCTACGAGCAGTACTTC. This encodes CASSYQGSYEQYF.

This clone was recorded a few times. This same CDR3 is encoded by further DNA sequences in the sample. V gene TRBV7-2 combines with J gene TRBJ2-7; D gene unclear. The germline V gene encodes CDR1 SGHTA and CDR2 FQGNSA. This CDR3 region has 14 residues. The V gene lost 1 base and the J gene lost 3 bases, with 10 bases spanning the gap. The CDR3 region has the DNA TGTGCCAGCAGCTTAGTTTCCTCCGGCTACGAGCAGTACTTC. The encoded protein is CASSLVSSGYEQYF. The variable domain in full, with the rest retrieved from reference TRBV7-2 and TRBJ2-7, is GAGVSQSPSNKVTEKGKDVELRCDPISGHTALYWYRQSLGQGLEFLIYFQGNSAPDKSGLPSDRFSAERTGGSVSTLTIQRTQQEDSAVYLCASSLVSSGYEQYFGPGTRLTVT.

There are a few counts of this clone. This rearrangement joins TRBV7-2 to TRBJ2-1, with 8 bases identical to TRBD2. CDR1 is SGHTA, CDR2 FQGNSA, per germline. V trimming: 3 bases; J trimming: 7 bases; junction bases outside the gene matches: 8. The length of the CDR3 is 15 residues. DNA for the CDR3: TGTGCCAGCAGCTTTACGACTAGCGTGTTGAATGAGCAGTTCTTC. Its protein product is CASSFTTSVLNEQFF.

This chain joins TRBV5-6 and TRBJ2-1; D possibly corresponds to TRBD1 (6 bases). Germline V CDR1 and CDR2: SGHDT, YYEEEE. V was cut by 3 bases and J by 0 bases, with 13 bases left in between. The CDR3 loop spans 16 amino acids. The CDR3: CASSSGQTRSYNEQFF. CDR3 in DNA: TGTGCCAGCAGCTCAGGACAGACCCGCTCCTACAATGAGCAGTTCTTC.

The chain employs TRBV7-2 and TRBJ2-7; 10 positions agree with TRBD1. CDR3 length equals 14 residues. V gave up 5 bases and J gave up 7 bases; unmatched junction bases: 8. In germline, CDR1 is SGHTA, CDR2 FQGNSA. The CDR3 nucleotides are TGTGCCAGCAGCCCAGGACAGGGGGTGGGGGAGCAGTACTTC. As protein: CASSPGQGVGEQYF.

This chain links TRBV21-1 with TRBJ2-3; TRBD1, as called in the table, went unchecked against the DNA. TRBV21-1 is a recognized pseudogene. The CDR3 is 15 residues long. This chain's CDR3 is CASSKGDTNADTQYF. In nucleotides, the CDR3 is TGTGCCAGCAGCAAAGGGGACACAAACGCAGATACGCAGTATTTT.

This clone was counted a few times. The CDR3: CASSYSGGARNTEAFF. CDR3 sequence (DNA): TGTGCCAGCAGTTACTCAGGGGGCGCCCGGAACACTGAAGCTTTCTTT. V gene TRBV6-5 combines with J gene TRBJ1-1; TRBD1 aligns across 7 bases. With 0 bases clipped from V and 1 base from J, the junction kept 5 bases outside the gene matches. Germline values: CDR1 MNHEY, CDR2 SVGAGI. This CDR3 is built from 16 residues.

V is TRBV7-2 and J is TRBJ1-4; the D gene is possibly TRBD1 (6 bases). The CDR3 runs to 14 residues. Trimming shortened V by 2 bases and J by 2 bases, and 6 bases separated the two germline ends. CDR1 and CDR2 from the germline V gene are SGHTA and FQGNSA. In DNA, the CDR3 is TGTGCCAGCAGCTTACAGGGGACTAATGAAAAACTGTTTTTT. Translation gives CASSLQGTNEKLFF.

This clone was seen more than once but under ten times. The CDR3 loop is CASSQLDLGLAVGETQYF. In DNA form, the CDR3 reads TGCGCCAGCAGCCAACTTGACTTGGGACTAGCGGTAGGGGAGACCCAGTACTTC. The chain is built from TRBV4-1 and TRBJ2-5, with TRBD2 matching over 11 bases. After removal of 2 bases from V and 5 bases from J, the junction contained 13 bases not matched to a gene. The length of the CDR3 is 18 residues. The V gene's germline CDR1 is MGHRA and CDR2 YSYEKL.

J is TRBJ1-6 and V is TRBV7-6; 9 bases agree with TRBD1. Germline values: CDR1 SGHVS, CDR2 FNYEAQ. The CDR3 spans 15 residues. Trimming took 3 bases from V and 7 from J; bases not matched to a gene: 4. CDR3 nucleotides: TGTGCCAGCAGCTTCCGGACAGGGGCAAATTCACCCCTCCACTTT. Encoded protein: CASSFRTGANSPLHF. Variable domain in full (rest from reference TRBV7-6 and TRBJ1-6): GAGVSQSPRYKVTKRGQDVALRCDPISGHVSLYWYRQALGQGPEFLTYFNYEAQQDKSGLPNDRFSAERPEGSISTLTIQRTEQRDSAMYRCASSFRTGANSPLHFGNGTRLTVT.

This clone appeared many times. The chain joins TRBV4-2 to TRBJ2-7; 7 nucleotides agree with TRBD1. V lost 4 bases and J lost 2; bases outside the gene matches: 5. CDR1 is LGHNA and CDR2 is YNFKEQ in the germline V gene. The CDR3 is made up of 14 amino acids. CDR3 nucleotide sequence: TGTGCCAGCAGCCCAGGGGGTTCGGCCTACGAGCAGTACTTC. It translates to CASSPGGSAYEQYF.

The chain is built from TRBV7-9 and TRBJ2-1, with a tentative D call TRBD1 (5 bases). The CDR3 loop spans 14 amino acids. The V gene lost 5 bases and the J gene lost 10 bases, with 18 bases spanning the gap. Germline V gene lookup returns CDR1 SEHNR and CDR2 FQNEAQ (reference sequence). The CDR3 DNA reads TGTGCCAGCAGCCCAGGGATGGTTCTGGGAGAGCAGTTCTTC. It encodes CASSPGMVLGEQFF.

This clone has just a few counts. The chain is built from TRBV10-3 and TRBJ2-7, with TRBD2 matching 7 bases. V lost 3 bases and J lost 6; bases outside the gene matches: 11. This CDR3 region has 15 residues. Germline CDR1 ENHRY, CDR2 SYGVKD. The CDR3 bases are TGTGCCATCAGTGATTGGGAGCGGGACGACAGCGAGCAGTACTTC. Protein product: CAISDWERDDSEQYF.

The chain recombines TRBV6-6 with TRBJ2-3; the match to TRBD1 covers 9 bases. Germline loops: CDR1 MNHNY, CDR2 SVGAGI (reference sequence). This CDR3 comprises 13 residues. Trimming cost V 7 bases and J 7 bases; bases outside gene matches: 6. The chain's CDR3 is CASTPGQGNTQYF. CDR3 DNA: TGTGCCAGCACTCCGGGACAGGGCAATACGCAGTATTTT.